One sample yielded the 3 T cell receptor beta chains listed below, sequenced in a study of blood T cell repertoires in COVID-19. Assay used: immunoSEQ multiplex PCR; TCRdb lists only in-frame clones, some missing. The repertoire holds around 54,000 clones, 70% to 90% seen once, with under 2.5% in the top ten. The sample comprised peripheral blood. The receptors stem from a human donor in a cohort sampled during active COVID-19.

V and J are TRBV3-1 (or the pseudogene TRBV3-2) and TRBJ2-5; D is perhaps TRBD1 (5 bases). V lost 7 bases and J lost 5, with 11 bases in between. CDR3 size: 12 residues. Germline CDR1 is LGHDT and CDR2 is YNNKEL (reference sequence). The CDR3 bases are TGTGCCAGCACAGGGTTTCATGAGACCCAGTACTTC. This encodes CASTGFHETQYF.

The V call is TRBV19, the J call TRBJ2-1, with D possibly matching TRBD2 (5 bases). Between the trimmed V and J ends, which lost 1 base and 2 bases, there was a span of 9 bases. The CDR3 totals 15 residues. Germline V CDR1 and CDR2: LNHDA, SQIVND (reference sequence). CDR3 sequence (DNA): TGTGCCAGTAGTATAGCTAGCACTCCCTACAATGAGCAGTTCTTC. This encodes CASSIASTPYNEQFF.

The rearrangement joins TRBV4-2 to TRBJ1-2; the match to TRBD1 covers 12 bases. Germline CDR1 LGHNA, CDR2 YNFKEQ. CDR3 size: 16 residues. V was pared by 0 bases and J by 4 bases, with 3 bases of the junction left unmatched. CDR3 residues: CASSQDWGQGAYGYTF. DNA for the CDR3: TGTGCCAGCAGCCAAGATTGGGGACAGGGGGCCTATGGCTACACCTTC.